A single sample gave rise to the 31 T cell receptor beta chains below, sequenced in a study of blood T cell repertoires in COVID-19. Repertoires were generated with immunoSEQ multiplex PCR, while TCRdb's copy carries only in-frame clones and drops some. The data show approximately 75,000 clones, roughly 86% seen once. The sequenced sample consisted of peripheral blood. Source of these receptors: a human donor in a cohort sampled during active COVID-19.

The rearrangement joins TRBV11-3 to TRBJ1-1, with 10 bases identical to TRBD1. There are 12 residues in the CDR3. V dropped 6 bases and J dropped 11; count of bases not matched to a gene: 6. Germline values: CDR1 SGHNT, CDR2 YENEEA. This chain's CDR3 is CASSTGTGAAFF. The CDR3 DNA follows: TGTGCCAGCAGTACCGGGACAGGGGCCGCTTTCTTT.

The sample holds one count of this clone. V usage is TRBV11-3 and J usage is TRBJ2-2; 7 bases are a match to TRBD1. Germline lookup yields CDR1 SGHNT and CDR2 YENEEA. Trimming at V came to 5 bases and at J to 5 bases, leaving 11 bases not matched to a gene. CDR3 length: 16 amino acids. CDR3 bases: TGTGCCAGCAGCCGACAGGGACCCCCGGTTACCGGGGAGCTGTTTTTT. Encoded protein: CASSRQGPPVTGELFF.

This clone appeared a few times. The chain links TRBV5-6 to TRBJ1-1; TRBD1 agrees at 12 bases. Germline V gene sequence: CDR1 SGHDT, CDR2 YYEEEE. Trimming cost V 4 bases and J 8 bases; bases outside gene matches: 6. The CDR3 runs to 14 residues. CDR3 loop: CASSLGTGGAEAFF. The CDR3 DNA reads TGTGCCAGCAGCCTCGGGACAGGGGGCGCGGAAGCTTTCTTT.

Concerning this clone: The same CDR3 is also encoded by other DNA sequences in this sample. V and J are TRBV6-6 and TRBJ2-7, with TRBD1 matching 9 bases. The germline V gene encodes CDR1 MNHNY and CDR2 SVGAGI (reference sequence). J lost 4 bases, V lost 4 bases, and 5 bases had no gene match. This CDR3 has 14 residues. CDR3 in DNA: TGTGCCAGCAGTTCCCCGGGACAGGGTTACGAGCAGTACTTC. This translates into CASSSPGQGYEQYF.

The chain uses TRBV4-1 and TRBJ1-2; D possibly corresponds to TRBD1 (6 bases). Germline V gene sequence: CDR1 MGHRA, CDR2 YSYEKL. V was pared by 4 bases and J by 2 bases, with 11 bases between. This CDR3 contains 14 residues. CDR3 bases: TGCGCCAGCAGCCGCAACACAGGGAACTATGGCTACACCTTC. Translating gives CASSRNTGNYGYTF.

This chain connects TRBV6-1 to TRBJ2-2; D is ambiguous. V lost 0 bases to trimming and J lost 6 bases, with 20 bases between them. The germline V gene encodes CDR1 MNHNS and CDR2 SASEGT. The CDR3 has 18 residues. The CDR3 DNA reads as TGTGCCAGCAGTGAAGCGCCTTTGGGTAGTGTGGGCGCCGGGGAGCTGTTTTTT. It specifies CASSEAPLGSVGAGELFF.

This chain joins TRBV7-9 and TRBJ1-1; 7 positions agree with TRBD1. The CDR3 consists of 12 residues. J was trimmed by 5 bases and V by 5 bases; bases with no gene match: 2. Germline loops: CDR1 SEHNR, CDR2 FQNEAQ (reference sequence). This CDR3 reads CASSPGGTEAFF. The CDR3 nucleotides read TGTGCCAGCAGCCCAGGGGGAACTGAAGCTTTCTTT.

This chain joins TRBV9 and TRBJ1-2, with D perhaps matching TRBD1 (5 bases). Germline CDR1 and CDR2: SGDLS and YYNGEE. The CDR3 extends over 17 amino acids. The V gene lost 2 bases and the J gene lost 2 bases, with 19 bases spanning the gap. CDR3 in amino acids: CASSVTDKPIYNYGYTF. The CDR3 DNA reads TGTGCCAGCAGCGTGACGGACAAGCCCATTTACAACTATGGCTACACCTTC. Combining the CDR3 with reference TRBV9 and TRBJ1-2 gives the whole variable domain DSGVTQTPKHLITATGQRVTLRCSPRSGDLSVYWYQQSLDQGLQFLIQYYNGEERAKGNILERFSAQQFPDLHSELNLSSLELGDSALYFCASSVTDKPIYNYGYTFGSGTRLTVV.

In its sample, this clone was seen a few times. The rearrangement joins TRBV29-1 to TRBJ2-7, with 10 positions matching TRBD1. The CDR3 is 14 amino acids. Per the germline V gene, CDR1 is SQVTM and CDR2 is ANQGSEA. Germline trimming cut 7 bases from V and 3 bases from J; bases unmatched to any gene: 9. CDR3 loop: CSAKTGTGDYEQYF. Here the CDR3 DNA reads TGCAGCGCAAAAACCGGGACAGGGGACTACGAGCAGTACTTC.

V is TRBV27 and J is TRBJ1-1; possible D gene TRBD1, 5 bases. The CDR3 has 15 amino acids. CDR1 and CDR2 (germline): MNHEY, SMNVEV (reference sequence). Trimming removed 7 bases at V and 2 bases at J, with 17 bases between. DNA for the CDR3: TGTGCCAGCACCACGCTCGGGGGGTTTAACACTGAAGCTTTCTTT. As protein: CASTTLGGFNTEAFF.

The rearrangement joins TRBV18 to TRBJ1-2, with TRBD1 matching over 7 bases. CDR1 is KGHSH and CDR2 is LQKENI in the germline V gene. CDR3 length equals 14 residues. Trimming cost V 0 bases and J 7 bases; bases outside gene matches: 5. This CDR3 reads CASSPPGGTGGYTF. The CDR3 DNA sequence: TGTGCCAGCTCACCACCAGGGGGCACCGGTGGCTACACCTTC.

The chain recombines TRBV4-2 with TRBJ2-3; 10 positions match TRBD1. The germline CDR1 and CDR2 sequences are LGHNA and YNFKEQ. This CDR3 has 16 amino acids. J was trimmed by 2 bases and V by 3 bases; bases with no gene match: 5. The CDR3 coding sequence is TGTGCCAGCAGCCAGGGCGGGACAGGGGCCACAGATACGCAGTATTTT. Protein sequence: CASSQGGTGATDTQYF.

The chain combines TRBV27 with TRBJ1-5; a weak D match, TRBD1 (5 bases). The germline CDR1 and CDR2 sequences are MNHEY and SMNVEV (reference sequence). V lost 6 bases to trimming and J lost 2 bases, with 20 bases between them. CDR3 size: 17 residues. The CDR3 protein is CASSPGRARYGNQPQHF. DNA of the CDR3: TGTGCCAGCAGCCCCGGCAGGGCTCGTTATGGCAATCAGCCCCAGCATTTT.

V is TRBV19 and J is TRBJ1-1; 8 bases agree with TRBD1. The CDR3 sequence is 16 residues long. J lost 1 base, V lost 4 bases, and 8 bases had no gene match. Germline loops: CDR1 LNHDA, CDR2 SQIVND (reference sequence). CDR3 sequence (DNA): TGTGCCAGTAGTACCCGGACAGGGTGGGCGAACACTGAAGCTTTCTTT. Protein: CASSTRTGWANTEAFF.

This clone was seen only a few times. The chain employs TRBV29-1 and TRBJ2-2; TRBD2 agrees at 9 bases. The length of the CDR3 is 15 residues. Germline CDR1 is SQVTM and CDR2 is ANQGSEA. V gave up 6 bases and J gave up 1 base; unmatched junction bases: 6. The CDR3, as DNA: TGCAGCGTCGCCTTTAGCGGGGGGAACACCGGGGAGCTGTTTTTT. Its protein product is CSVAFSGGNTGELFF.

The rearrangement uses TRBV7-2 and TRBJ2-1, with D uncertain. CDR1 is SGHTA and CDR2 is FQGNSA in the germline V gene. The CDR3 spans 17 residues. V shed 5 bases and J shed 0 bases, with 17 bases lying between them. CDR3 amino acids: CASSTRVSADSYNEQFF. The CDR3, as DNA: TGTGCCAGCAGCACCCGGGTGAGTGCCGACTCCTACAATGAGCAGTTCTTC.

The rearrangement links TRBV11-3 to TRBJ2-7; 8 nucleotides align to TRBD2. Germline lookup yields CDR1 SGHNT and CDR2 YENEEA. Trimming at V came to 5 bases and at J to 2 bases, leaving 2 bases not matched to a gene. This CDR3 has 13 residues. For the CDR3, the DNA is TGTGCCAGCAGCCGGGGGGGCACCTACGAGCAGTACTTC. Protein: CASSRGGTYEQYF.

This chain uses TRBV18 with TRBJ1-3, with a tentative D call TRBD1 (6 bases). The CDR3 sequence is 13 residues long. The germline V gene has CDR1 KGHSH and CDR2 LQKENI. The V end was cut by 11 bases, the J end by 0 bases, with 11 bases between. The CDR3 DNA is TGTGCCGAGGGGGAGTACTCTGGAAACACCATATATTTT. This translates into CAEGEYSGNTIYF.

A word on this clone: At one end, the junction sequence differs from germline, possibly due to a read error. The J gene is TRBJ2-6, the V gene TRBV5-1; 7 bases agree with TRBD2. CDR1 SGHRS and CDR2 YFSETQ come from the germline V gene. CDR3 length: 16 residues. CDR3 sequence reads: CARSDRGRAGANVLTF. The CDR3 DNA reads TGCGCCCGCAGCGACCGGGGGAGGGCTGGGGCCAACGTCCTGACTTTC.

V gene TRBV6-5 combines with J gene TRBJ2-1; 8 bases are a match to TRBD2. CDR1 is MNHEY, CDR2 SVGAGI, per germline. This CDR3 spans 14 amino acids. V was clipped by 7 bases and J by 3 bases; unmatched bases: 5. The CDR3 sequence is CASNSGEIYNEQFF. The CDR3 DNA reads as TGTGCCAGCAATAGCGGGGAGATCTACAATGAGCAGTTCTTC.

This chain connects TRBV4-2 to TRBJ2-7; D ambiguous. V lost 3 bases to trimming and J lost 0 bases, with 6 bases between them. The CDR3 spans 13 residues. Germline V gene sequence: CDR1 LGHNA, CDR2 YNFKEQ. CDR3 protein: CASSQTNSYEQYF. CDR3 nucleotide sequence: TGTGCCAGCAGCCAGACAAACTCCTACGAGCAGTACTTC.

The chain links TRBV6-5 to TRBJ1-2; 10 nucleotides agree with TRBD1. CDR3 length: 11 residues. V gave up 6 bases and J gave up 9 bases; unmatched junction bases: 1. The germline gives CDR1 MNHEY, CDR2 SVGAGI. The CDR3 DNA reads as TGTGCCAGCAGGGGACAGGGGCGCTACACCTTC. This codes for CASRGQGRYTF.

The J gene is TRBJ2-3, the V gene TRBV5-1, with 8 bases identical to TRBD2. The length of the CDR3 is 15 residues. The V segment lost 0 bases and the J segment 4 bases; nucleotides outside the gene matches: 4. CDR1 and CDR2 from the germline V gene are SGHRS and YFSETQ. CDR3 loop: CASSLVGGGSDTQYF. DNA of the CDR3: TGCGCCAGCAGCTTGGTCGGCGGGGGGTCAGATACGCAGTATTTT.

The chain recombines TRBV6-5 with TRBJ1-1; D possibly corresponds to TRBD1 (6 bases). There are 14 residues in the CDR3. The V gene's germline CDR1 is MNHEY and CDR2 SVGAGI. Trimming stripped 6 bases from V and 0 bases from J, with 11 bases between. The CDR3 loop is CASRTGTMNTEAFF. In DNA, the CDR3 is TGTGCCAGCAGGACAGGTACCATGAACACTGAAGCTTTCTTT.

The V call is TRBV9, the J call TRBJ2-2; D remains ambiguous. Germline CDR1 and CDR2: SGDLS and YYNGEE. The CDR3 length is 14 residues. V shed 4 bases and J shed 4 bases, with 11 bases lying between them. The CDR3 DNA follows: TGTGCCAGCAGCCCCCCTCGAGGCACCGGGGAGCTGTTTTTT. Translated: CASSPPRGTGELFF.

The rearrangement joins TRBV5-1 to TRBJ2-2; 12 nucleotides line up with TRBD2. The CDR3 has 16 amino acids. Germline V CDR1 and CDR2: SGHRS, YFSETQ. V gave up 4 bases and J gave up 5 bases; unmatched junction bases: 6. The CDR3 is CASSLSSGGATGELFF. CDR3 nucleotides: TGCGCCAGCAGCCTCTCTAGCGGGGGGGCTACCGGGGAGCTGTTTTTT.

The chain uses TRBV6-1 and TRBJ2-7; 13 positions agree with TRBD2. The germline V gene has CDR1 MNHNS and CDR2 SASEGT. The CDR3 totals 16 residues. Unmatched junction bases numbered 5, after V lost 4 bases and J lost 2 bases. The CDR3 sequence: CASSGGLAGKTYEQYF. CDR3 DNA: TGTGCCAGCAGTGGGGGACTAGCGGGGAAAACCTACGAGCAGTACTTC.

The genes are TRBV7-8 and TRBJ1-4; tentatively, D is TRBD1 (6 bases). The CDR3 is made up of 11 amino acids. Germline V gene data show CDR1 as SGHVS and CDR2 as FQNEAQ. V was pared by 11 bases and J by 8 bases, with 12 bases between. The CDR3 here is CAAGATEKLFF. DNA for the CDR3: TGTGCCGCAGGGGCCACAGAAAAACTGTTTTTT.

In this sample, this clone turned up a few times. The chain recombines TRBV18 with TRBJ1-5; possible D gene TRBD1, 6 bases. Trimming shortened V by 6 bases and J by 3 bases, and 15 bases separated the two germline ends. The germline gives CDR1 KGHSH, CDR2 LQKENI. The CDR3 covers 15 residues. CDR3 sequence: CASSLSDSLNQPQHF. The CDR3 DNA reads as TGTGCCAGCTCGCTCTCGGACAGCCTCAATCAGCCCCAGCATTTT. The full variable domain, rest sourced from reference TRBV18 and TRBJ1-5, is NAGVMQNPRHLVRRRGQEARLRCSPMKGHSHVYWYRQLPEEGLKFMVYLQKENIIDESGMPKERFSAEFPKEGPSILRIQQVVRGDSAAYFCASSLSDSLNQPQHFGDGTRLSIL.

The rearrangement uses TRBV5-1 and TRBJ1-1; 7 bases fit TRBD1. The CDR3 covers 15 residues. Germline V lookup: CDR1 SGHRS, CDR2 YFSETQ. V lost 4 bases, J lost 1 base, and 7 bases stayed unmatched. CDR3 loop: CASSPGGLANTEAFF. In DNA, the CDR3 is TGCGCCAGCAGCCCAGGGGGACTAGCGAACACTGAAGCTTTCTTT. The entire variable domain, with the rest obtained from reference TRBV5-1 and TRBJ1-1, is as follows: KAGVTQTPRYLIKTRGQQVTLSCSPISGHRSVSWYQQTPGQGLQFLFEYFSETQRNKGNFPGRFSGRQFSNSRSEMNVSTLELGDSALYLCASSPGGLANTEAFFGQGTRLTVV.

CDR3 region: CASSLGDNFRTGELFF. CDR3 coding DNA: TGTGCCAGCAGCTTGGGGGACAACTTTCGGACCGGGGAGCTGTTTTTT. The chain uses TRBV5-6 and TRBJ2-2, with D maybe TRBD1 (6 bases). With 0 bases removed from V and 5 bases from J, the gap between germline ends came to 14 bases. Per the germline V gene, CDR1 is SGHDT and CDR2 is YYEEEE. This CDR3 spans 16 amino acids.